This T cell receptor (beta chain) was documented in a study of blood T cell repertoires in COVID-19 (dated by TCRdb to 2019 to 2021). In the study overall: The collaborator samples originated in the United States, Italy and Spain and spanned the acute and convalescent phases of COVID-19. The repertoires were made available in a free public database intended to serve as a resource for research on the immune response to SARS-CoV-2. The prospective study material was composed of cDNA or gDNA derived from T cells, B-cell-depleted T cells, or PBMCs. Deeply sampled blood TCRbeta repertoires from subjects exposed to, actively infected with, or recovered from COVID-19 were included in the dataset. Samples came from the ongoing ImmuneRACE study (first 160 participants) plus 1,254 subjects from 6 global collaborators. Where HLA class I and class II types were available, the types were taken from metadata supplied by the sample provider, not from assay-based typing. Nearly every sample came with metadata listing a de-identified subject ID, COVID-19 status, age in years and sex.

General findings and caveats noted by the study authors: The amount of clinical and demographic metadata varied by source and participant and was provided uncurated.

Samples from volunteer blood donors who had recovered from COVID-19 were contributed by a second Seattle source. Collaborating institutions collected whole blood in K2EDTA tubes following their own protocols. For TCRbeta analysis, collaborator samples were shipped as frozen whole blood, as isolated PBMCs, or as DNA extracted from either sample type. The CDR3 goes from the cysteine to the phenylalanine over 14 residues. Only the CDR3 DNA is retained, 42 bases long and in frame from the first base. V was cut back by 0 bases and J by 4 bases, leaving a gap of 10 bases between them. CDR1 SGHDT and CDR2 YYEEEE are derived from the germline V gene. Turning to this clone: Its antigen is not yet known. The sample holds no much larger clone one base away, and base qualities are not on file.

The immunoSEQ Assay, a bias-controlled multiplex PCR, was used to amplify TCRbeta CDR3 regions from genomic DNA. The published analysis was carried out like this. The number of nucleated cells in each sample was estimated by amplification of reference gene primers within the assay. Sequence reads were collapsed and filtered to measure the absolute abundance of every unique TCRbeta CDR3 rearrangement. For each sample, productive Simpson clonality was calculated as the square root of Simpson's diversity index across productive rearrangements. The immuneACCESS repertoire file appears here via TCRdb, limited to in-frame rearrangements. These files lack a portion of the clones; in checked studies, under half of the deficit traces to unresolved V genes, and the cause of the others is not known. D and trimming come from the DNA, and the V and J calls and clone size come from that table. The sample includes approximately 200,000 clones, with less than 90% observed a single time. Roughly 5% of the sample rests with the top ten.

The clonotype originates from a woman aged 60 to 75 who had recovered from COVID-19. Sequenced: peripheral blood. The chain links TRBV5-6 with TRBJ1-2, with a tentative D gene TRBD1 over 6 matching bases. The DNA sequence is TGTGCCAGCAGCTTGGTAACAGGGCCCTATGGCTACACCTTC. The translation is CASSLVTGPYGYTF.